Below, 2 T cell receptor beta chains from the same sample are listed, as sequenced in a study of cytomegalovirus exposure and HLA in healthy donors. Primers for the PCR totalled 60 Vbeta and 13 Jbeta. Some clones are missing from TCRdb's copy, which holds only in-frame ones; the method was immunoSEQ multiplex PCR. The table shows some 130,000 clones, with about 76% occurring only once. The sample taken for sequencing was PBMCs. These receptors came from a middle-aged woman in good health and CMV-seronegative.

The genes are TRBV6-5 and TRBJ2-3; 8 bases align to TRBD1. Germline V gives CDR1 MNHEY, CDR2 SVGAGI. There are 15 residues in the CDR3. V was clipped by 5 bases and J by 3 bases; unmatched bases: 7. The CDR3 protein is CASSLRQGKTDTQYF. CDR3 DNA: TGTGCCAGCAGTCTTCGACAGGGGAAAACAGATACGCAGTATTTT.

This CDR3 is CASSLGDSNTEAFF. CDR3 in DNA: TGTGCCAGCAGCTTAGGGGACAGTAACACTGAAGCTTTCTTT. The gene calls are TRBV7-2 and TRBJ1-1, with 7 nucleotides matching TRBD1. The CDR3 is 14 residues long. CDR1 SGHTA and CDR2 FQGNSA come from the germline V gene. V gave up 1 base and J gave up 2 bases; unmatched junction bases: 1.